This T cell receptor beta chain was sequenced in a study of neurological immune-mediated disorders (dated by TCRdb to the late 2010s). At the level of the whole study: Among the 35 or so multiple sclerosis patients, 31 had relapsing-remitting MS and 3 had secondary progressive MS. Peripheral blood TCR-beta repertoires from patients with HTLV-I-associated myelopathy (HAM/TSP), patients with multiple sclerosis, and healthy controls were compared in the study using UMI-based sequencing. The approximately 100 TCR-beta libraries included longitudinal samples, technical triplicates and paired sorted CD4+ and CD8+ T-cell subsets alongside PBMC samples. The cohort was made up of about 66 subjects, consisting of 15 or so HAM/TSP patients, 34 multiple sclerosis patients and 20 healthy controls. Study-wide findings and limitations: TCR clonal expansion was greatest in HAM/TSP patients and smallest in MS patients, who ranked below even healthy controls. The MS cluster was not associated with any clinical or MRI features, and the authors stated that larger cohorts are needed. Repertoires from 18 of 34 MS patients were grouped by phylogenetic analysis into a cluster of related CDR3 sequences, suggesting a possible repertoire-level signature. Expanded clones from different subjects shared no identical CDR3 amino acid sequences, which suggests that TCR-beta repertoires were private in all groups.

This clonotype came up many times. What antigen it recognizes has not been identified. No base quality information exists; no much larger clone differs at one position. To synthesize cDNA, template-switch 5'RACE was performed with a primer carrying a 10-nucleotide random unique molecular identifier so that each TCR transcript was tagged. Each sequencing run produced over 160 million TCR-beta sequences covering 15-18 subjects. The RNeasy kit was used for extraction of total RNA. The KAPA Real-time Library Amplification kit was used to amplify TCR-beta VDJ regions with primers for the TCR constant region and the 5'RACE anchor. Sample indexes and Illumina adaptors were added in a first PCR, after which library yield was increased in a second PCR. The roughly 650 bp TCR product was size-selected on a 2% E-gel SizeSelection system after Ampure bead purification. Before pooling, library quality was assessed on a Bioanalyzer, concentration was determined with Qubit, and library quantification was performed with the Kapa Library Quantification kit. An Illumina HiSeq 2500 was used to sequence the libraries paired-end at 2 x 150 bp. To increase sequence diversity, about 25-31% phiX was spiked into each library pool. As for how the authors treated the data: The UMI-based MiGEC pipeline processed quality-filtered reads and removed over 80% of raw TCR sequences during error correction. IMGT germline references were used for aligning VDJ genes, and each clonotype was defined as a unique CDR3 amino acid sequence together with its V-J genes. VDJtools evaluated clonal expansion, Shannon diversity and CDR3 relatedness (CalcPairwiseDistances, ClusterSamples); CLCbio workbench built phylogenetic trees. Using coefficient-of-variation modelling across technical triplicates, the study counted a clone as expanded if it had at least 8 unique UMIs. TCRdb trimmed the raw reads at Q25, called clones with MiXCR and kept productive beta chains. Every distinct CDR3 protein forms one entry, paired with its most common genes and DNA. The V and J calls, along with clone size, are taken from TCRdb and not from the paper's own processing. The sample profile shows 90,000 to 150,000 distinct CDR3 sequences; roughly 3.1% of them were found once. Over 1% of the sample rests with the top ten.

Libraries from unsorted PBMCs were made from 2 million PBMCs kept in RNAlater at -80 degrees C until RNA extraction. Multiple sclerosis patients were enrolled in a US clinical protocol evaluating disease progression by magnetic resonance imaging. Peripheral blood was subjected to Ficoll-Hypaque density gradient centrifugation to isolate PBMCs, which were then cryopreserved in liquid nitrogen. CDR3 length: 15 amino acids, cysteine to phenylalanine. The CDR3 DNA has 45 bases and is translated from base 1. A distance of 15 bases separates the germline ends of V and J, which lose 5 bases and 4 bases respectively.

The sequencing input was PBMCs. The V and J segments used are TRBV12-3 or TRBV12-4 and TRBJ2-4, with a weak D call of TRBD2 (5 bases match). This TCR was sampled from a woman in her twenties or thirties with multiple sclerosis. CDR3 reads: CASSPRTGSKNIQYF. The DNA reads TGTGCCAGCAGTCCAAGGACTGGATCGAAAAACATTCAGTACTTC.